This entry concerns a single TCR beta chain. The data were produced by immunoSEQ multiplex PCR, yet TCRdb's version contains in-frame clones alone and is incomplete. This repertoire shows about 180,000 clones, about 86% found once; its top ten account for more than 7%. Per germline, CDR1 MNHEY and CDR2 SVGAGI. V was clipped by 6 bases and J by 8 bases, with 11 bases between them. This CDR3 region has 12 residues. The sample is drawn from a study of T cell responses to AZD1222 COVID-19 vaccine. This TCR was sampled from an adult in good health. V gene TRBV6-5 combines with J gene TRBJ2-1; TRBD1 might be the D (6 bases). The sample in question was peripheral blood, obtained on day 0 of AZD1222 vaccination. CDR3 nucleotide sequence: TGTGCCAGCAGCCAAAACAGGGATGAGCAGTTCTTC. Translation gives CASSQNRDEQFF.